This TCR beta chain was profiled in a study of graft-versus-host responses after intestinal transplantation (dated by TCRdb to the early 2020s). General notes on the study: The transplants that recipients got were multivisceral, liver-intestinal, or isolated intestinal. After intestinal transplantation, graft-versus-host and host-versus-graft alloreactive T cell clones in the graft, circulation and bone marrow were tracked using bulk TCR-beta CDR3 sequencing. Alloreactive clones were identified by sequencing pre-transplant mixed lymphocyte reaction products and comparing them with unstimulated pre-transplant donor and recipient T cells. Every recipient was given anti-thymocyte globulin induction, then maintenance tacrolimus and steroids for roughly 3 years. The cohort enrolled about two dozen intestinal transplant recipients, one of whom was a retransplant, and a few patients without pretransplant specimens were excluded. Rather than going through the commercial service, samples from three later patients were sequenced in-house on an Illumina MiSeq and processed with MiXCR. A peak of at least 4% donor T cells among recipient peripheral blood mononuclear cells was the definition used for donor T cell macrochimerism. Results the study describes overall, beyond this receptor: GvH clones were found in recipient bone marrow, and some of the GvH clones appeared earlier in ileal mucosa or blood, which is consistent with an intestinal mucosal origin. The conclusions were limited by the relatively low number and heterogeneity of the intestinal transplant patients. Early after transplant, peak levels of circulating GvH clones were associated with declines in HvG clones. In patients with donor T cell macrochimerism, the allografts had high GvH to HvG T cell clonal ratios.

The sample's time point label is to be understood as: cells obtained before transplantation from donor or recipient. CD3+CD4+ and CD3+CD8+ populations were FACS-sorted from unstimulated pre-transplant donor and recipient cells taken from spleen or lymph nodes. Libraries were prepared through the immunoSEQ multiplex PCR assay. For most patients, genomic DNA was isolated using the Qiagen DNeasy Blood and Tissue Kit and was shipped frozen to Adaptive Biotechnologies for TCR sequencing. For most patients, high-throughput TCR-beta CDR3 sequencing of genomic DNA was performed by Adaptive Biotechnologies. The authors processed their data as follows. Adaptive's ImmunoSEQ software was the source of the TCR sequencing data for approximately 18 patients, while a few other patients were processed with MiXCR and VDJtools. To correct CD4 versus CD8 sorting errors, sequences present in both subsets at a frequency ratio below 5:1 were removed. CDR3 nucleotide sequences shared between donor and recipient were removed because their origin could not be assigned. To count as alloreactive, a clone needed at least 2-fold expansion over unstimulated cells and a minimum CFSE-low frequency of 0.002% (template counts) or 0.001% (read counts). A clone was considered mappable if detected in the sequenced pre-transplant spleen, lymph node, or MLR CFSE-low populations of the donor or recipient. The cumulative frequency of alloreactive clones was calculated as a percentage of all sequences, weighted by copy number. The table comes from immuneACCESS by way of TCRdb, which keeps in-frame sequences with V and J called. Part of the clones is missing from these tables; in studies checked, under half for an unresolved V gene and the rest for unknown reasons. The V and J calls and clone size were taken over from that table, and D and trimming were inferred from the DNA. The sample table contains 55,000 to 75,000 clones; only one count was recorded for approximately 87% of them. Together, the top ten hold 0.39% of the sample.

The sample holds a few counts of this clone. No cognate antigen has been identified for it. Base quality data are lacking; no much larger clone is found one base away. The CDR3, from cysteine to phenylalanine, totals 13 residues. Kept here is only the CDR3 DNA, which spans 39 bases and is read in frame from base 1. Based on the germline V gene, the CDR1 and CDR2 sequences are MNHNS and SASEGT. Trimming takes 4 bases from V and 3 bases from J, and the germline ends sit 9 bases apart. The sequence derives from a human donor who was the organ donor for an intestinal transplant. The sample consisted of unstimulated CD4+ T cells sorted from spleen or lymph node cells, taken before transplant. Rearrangement joined TRBV6-1 to TRBJ1-2, with TRBD1 as a weak D call on 5 bases. CDR3 reads: CASSVDSYYGYTF. The nucleotides read TGTGCCAGCAGTGTCGACAGTTACTATGGCTACACCTTC.